What follows describes a single T cell receptor (beta chain). Its target antigen remains unknown. No qualities accompany the bases; no much larger clone lies one base away. Sequencing relied on an Illumina NovaSeq 6000. TCR cDNA was synthesized by 5'RACE template switching, which introduced a universal primer site and unique molecular identifiers. cDNA synthesis was primed from both the TCR alpha and TCR beta constant segments. Library amplification involved two PCR steps, and the second step added sample barcodes and sequencing adapters. Sequencing of libraries was performed on Illumina HiSeq 2500 (2x100 bp) or NovaSeq (2x150 bp). Under the source paper's analysis protocol: MIGEC handled demultiplexing of reads and collapsing into UMI consensus sequences, while MiXCR performed V(D)J alignment. Using edgeR on replicate PBMC samples, clonotypes were called vaccine-responding if FDR was below 0.01 and the log2 fold change was above 5 up to day 15. Each bulk clonotype received a CD4 or CD8 identity based on whether the sequenced CD4 or CD8 repertoire contained that clonotype at higher abundance. TCRdb handled the public reads itself, with Q25 trimming in fastp and clone calling in MiXCR, and kept productive beta chains. CDR3 protein sequences are deduplicated, and each keeps its most common genes and DNA. The V and J calls and clone size come from TCRdb's table, not from the authors' own analysis. The sample table contains roughly 320,000 distinct CDR3 sequences; only one count was recorded for roughly 10% of them. Together, the top ten hold 3.3% of the sample.

Interpreted using the paper, the treatment or condition label stands for: live attenuated yellow fever vaccine strain. A standard Ficoll-Paque protocol was used to isolate PBMCs from peripheral blood. CD4 and CD8 T-cell fractions were isolated with Dynabeads CD4 and CD8 positive selection kits. RNA was extracted with TriZol from bulk PBMCs, CD4 and CD8 fractions, and dextramer-positive and dextramer-negative fractions. The entry originates in a study of T cells after yellow fever vaccination (dated by TCRdb to between 2019 and 2020). General notes on the study: The SMART-Seq v4 Ultra Low Input RNA kit was used to prepare libraries from fractions with low cell numbers. Two healthy male donors, one aged 18 to 30 and one aged 30 to 39 years, were included in the cohort. Bulk PBMC replicates and cell subsets were isolated from blood drawn at multiple timepoints before and after both primary and secondary immunization. To follow T-cell clones before and after both primary and booster YFV17D yellow fever vaccination, bulk TCR alpha and beta repertoires underwent longitudinal sequencing. Beyond this particular receptor, the publication reports: FACS-sorted repertoires could contain abundant contaminating clonotypes from the bulk population, so computational filtering was required. A small fraction of clonotypes showed up in both the CD4 and CD8 compartments, probably as a result of convergent recombination. The secondary T-cell response was weaker than the primary response but faster, peaking on day 5 instead of day 15. After the booster, most clones that had expanded after primary vaccination were detected again (roughly 96% of CD4 and 88% of CD8), suggesting broad maintenance of memory. Only two donors were included in the study, so the extent to which the findings can be generalized is limited.

V sheds 6 bases and J sheds 1 base, leaving 9 bases between their ends. According to the germline V gene (reference sequence), CDR1 reads SEHNR and CDR2 reads FQNEAQ. The cysteine opens and the phenylalanine closes a CDR3 of 14 amino acids. Kept here is only the CDR3 DNA, which spans 42 bases and is read in frame from base 1. The receptor's source is a man between 18 and 35 years old who received the YFV17D yellow fever vaccine. The rearranged chain carries TRBV7-9 and TRBJ2-2; TRBD2 is a possible D gene, resting on 5 matching bases. The sample in question was CD4+ T cells sorted from PBMCs, obtained 45 days after the yellow fever booster vaccination. The DNA sequence reads TGTGCCAGCAGACTAGGACTGAACACCGGGGAGCTGTTTTTT. Its product reads: CASRLGLNTGELFF. When the CDR3 is completed using the reference TRBV7-9 and TRBJ2-2 genes on either side, the full variable domain is DTGVSQNPRHKITKRGQNVTFRCDPISEHNRLYWYRQTLGQGPEFLTYFQNEAQLEKSRLLSDRFSAERPKGSFSTLEIQRTEQGDSAMYLCASRLGLNTGELFFGEGSRLTVL.